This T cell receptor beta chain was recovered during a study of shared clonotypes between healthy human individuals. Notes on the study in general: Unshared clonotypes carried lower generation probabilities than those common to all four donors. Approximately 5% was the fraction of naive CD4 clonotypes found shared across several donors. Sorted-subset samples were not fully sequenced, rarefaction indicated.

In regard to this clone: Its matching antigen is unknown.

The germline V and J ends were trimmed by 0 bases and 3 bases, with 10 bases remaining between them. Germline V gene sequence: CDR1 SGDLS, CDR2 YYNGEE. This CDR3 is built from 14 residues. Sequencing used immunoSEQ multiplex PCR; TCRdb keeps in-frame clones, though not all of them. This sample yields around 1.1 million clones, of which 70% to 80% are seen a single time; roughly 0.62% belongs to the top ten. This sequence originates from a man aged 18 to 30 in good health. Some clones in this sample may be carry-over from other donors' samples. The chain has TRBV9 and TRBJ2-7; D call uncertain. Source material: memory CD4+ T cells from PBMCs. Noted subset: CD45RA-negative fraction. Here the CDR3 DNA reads TGTGCCAGCAGCGTAGACCTAGTAGGCTACGAGCAGTACTTC. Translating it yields CASSVDLVGYEQYF.